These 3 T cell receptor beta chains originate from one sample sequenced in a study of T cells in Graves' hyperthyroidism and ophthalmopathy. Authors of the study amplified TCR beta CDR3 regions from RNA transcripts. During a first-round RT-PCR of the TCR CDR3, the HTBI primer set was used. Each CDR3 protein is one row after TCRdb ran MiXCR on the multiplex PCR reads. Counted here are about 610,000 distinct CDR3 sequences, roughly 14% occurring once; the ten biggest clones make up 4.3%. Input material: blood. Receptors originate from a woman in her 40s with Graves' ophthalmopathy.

The CDR3 coding sequence is TGTGCCAGCAGTTCCTCGCTACGGACCTTCTACGAGCAGTACTTC. This sequence encodes CASSSSLRTFYEQYF. The chain has TRBV12-3 or TRBV12-4 and TRBJ2-7; D is uncertain. The V end lost 4 bases, the J end lost 3 bases, and 16 bases lay between the germline ends. This CDR3 has 15 amino acids.

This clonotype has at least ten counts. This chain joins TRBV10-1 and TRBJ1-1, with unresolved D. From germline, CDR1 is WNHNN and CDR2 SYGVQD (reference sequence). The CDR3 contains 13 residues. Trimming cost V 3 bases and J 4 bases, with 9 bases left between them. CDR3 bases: TGCGCCAGCAGTGACGGGCCGAGCACTGAAGCTTTCTTT. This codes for CASSDGPSTEAFF.

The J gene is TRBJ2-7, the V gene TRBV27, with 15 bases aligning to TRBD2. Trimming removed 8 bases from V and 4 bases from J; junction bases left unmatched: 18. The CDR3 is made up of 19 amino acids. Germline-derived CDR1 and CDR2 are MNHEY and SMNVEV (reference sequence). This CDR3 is CASRSLGLAGGLLSYEQYF. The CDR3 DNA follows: TGTGCCAGCCGTTCTCTGGGACTAGCGGGAGGCCTGTTGTCATACGAGCAGTACTTC.